Shown below are 12 T cell receptor beta chains from a single sample sequenced in a study of blood T cell repertoires in COVID-19. Generated by immunoSEQ multiplex PCR, the TCRdb table keeps only in-frame clones and is missing some. The repertoire has just over 150,000 clones, 85% of them found once; the top ten carry under 4%. The sequenced material came from peripheral blood. Receptors originate from a human donor with acute or convalescent COVID-19. The donor label of this sample is uncertain.

V and J are TRBV18 and TRBJ2-1; 8 bases fit TRBD1. The V gene's germline CDR1 is KGHSH and CDR2 LQKENI. The CDR3 consists of 14 residues. The V gene end was trimmed by 4 bases and the J gene end by 6 bases; junction bases not matched to a gene: 5. The chain's CDR3 is CASSLSTGANEQFF. The CDR3 DNA reads as TGTGCCAGCTCACTTTCGACAGGGGCCAATGAGCAGTTCTTC.

This rearrangement joins TRBV3-1 (or the pseudogene TRBV3-2) to TRBJ1-1, with 7 bases identical to TRBD1. Germline lookup yields CDR1 LGHDT and CDR2 YNNKEL (reference sequence). The CDR3 is 16 amino acids. The V segment lost 2 bases and the J segment 0 bases; nucleotides outside the gene matches: 6. The CDR3 nucleotides are TGTGCCAGCAGCCAACGGACAGGCTTCATGAACACTGAAGCTTTCTTT. Its translation: CASSQRTGFMNTEAFF.

The chain joins TRBV12-5 to TRBJ1-1; possible D gene TRBD1, 5 bases. CDR3 length: 14 amino acids. Germline V gives CDR1 LGHNT, CDR2 FRNRAP. Trimming stripped 4 bases from V and 0 bases from J, with 9 bases between. CDR3 DNA: TGTGCTAGTGGTTCCACGACAGTGAACACTGAAGCTTTCTTT. Amino acid sequence: CASGSTTVNTEAFF.

The chain carries TRBV21-1 and TRBJ1-2; no check of the table's D call, TRBD1, against the DNA was made. TRBV21-1 is flagged as a pseudogene. The CDR3 runs to 16 residues. The CDR3 loop reads CASSKTSRVGLYGYTF. CDR3 nucleotides: TGTGCCAGCAGCAAAACGTCCAGGGTAGGCCTCTATGGCTACACCTTC.

This rearrangement joins TRBV7-3 to TRBJ1-4; D call uncertain. The CDR3 extends over 17 amino acids. CDR1 SGHTA and CDR2 FQGTGA come from the germline V gene. Trimming cost V 0 bases and J 4 bases, with 15 bases left between them. The CDR3 spells CASSLTQATVGNEKLFF. The CDR3 coding sequence is TGTGCCAGCAGCTTAACCCAGGCGACGGTGGGTAATGAAAAACTGTTTTTT.

The J gene is TRBJ1-2, the V gene TRBV28, with 9 bases lining up with TRBD1. CDR1 MDHEN and CDR2 SYDVKM come from the germline V gene. Losses at the gene ends were 10 bases for V and 2 bases for J; bases not matched to a gene: 11. The CDR3 extends over 15 amino acids. The CDR3 here is CATNPDRGRNYGYTF. CDR3 coding DNA: TGTGCCACCAACCCGGACAGGGGACGAAACTATGGCTACACCTTC.

This clone was detected only once. The CDR3 DNA is TGTGCCAGCAGCAAATATCTAAGGGGTCCTCTAGGAACCACCGGGGAGCTGTTTTTT. Translating it yields CASSKYLRGPLGTTGELFF. The chain has TRBV21-1 and TRBJ2-2; the D segment call TRBD1 is taken from the table without a DNA check. TRBV21-1 is a pseudogene locus. CDR3 length equals 19 residues.

The V call is TRBV5-1, the J call TRBJ2-2, with D possibly matching TRBD1 (5 bases). Germline V gene lookup returns CDR1 SGHRS and CDR2 YFSETQ. Trimming shortened V by 0 bases and J by 3 bases, and 9 bases separated the two germline ends. This CDR3 region has 15 residues. CDR3 loop: CASSLVGQYTGELFF. The CDR3 DNA follows: TGCGCCAGCAGCTTGGTGGGGCAGTACACCGGGGAGCTGTTTTTT.

V gene TRBV2 combines with J gene TRBJ1-2; 7 nucleotides align to TRBD1. The length of the CDR3 is 13 residues. CDR1 SNHLY and CDR2 FYNNEI come from the germline V gene. J was trimmed by 8 bases and V by 8 bases; bases with no gene match: 11. This chain's CDR3 is CASRPGQREGYTF. CDR3 DNA sequence: TGTGCCAGCCGTCCGGGACAGAGGGAGGGCTACACCTTC.

This clone was picked up one time. The rearrangement joins TRBV6-5 to TRBJ1-1; D is possibly TRBD1 (5 bases). V was cut by 8 bases and J by 0 bases, with 10 bases left in between. CDR3 length: 13 residues. Germline values: CDR1 MNHEY, CDR2 SVGAGI. CDR3 amino acids: CASGRQMNTEAFF. The CDR3 DNA reads TGTGCCAGCGGCCGACAGATGAACACTGAAGCTTTCTTT.

The chain joins TRBV21-1 to TRBJ2-7; whether TRBD2, the table's D call, matches the DNA was not checked. TRBV21-1 has pseudogene status. CDR3 length: 12 amino acids. In DNA form, the CDR3 reads TGTGCCAGCAGCAAAGACCCCGTAGCGCAGTACTTC. It is translated as CASSKDPVAQYF.

The chain combines TRBV19 with TRBJ2-1; possible D gene TRBD1, 5 bases. This CDR3 comprises 19 residues. Trimming left V 6 bases short and J 1 base short, with 25 bases between. CDR1 is LNHDA and CDR2 is SQIVND in the germline V gene (reference sequence). CDR3 amino acids: CASSNLGQGPVGSYNEQFF. The CDR3, as DNA: TGTGCCAGTAGCAACTTAGGGCAGGGCCCTGTAGGATCCTACAATGAGCAGTTCTTC.